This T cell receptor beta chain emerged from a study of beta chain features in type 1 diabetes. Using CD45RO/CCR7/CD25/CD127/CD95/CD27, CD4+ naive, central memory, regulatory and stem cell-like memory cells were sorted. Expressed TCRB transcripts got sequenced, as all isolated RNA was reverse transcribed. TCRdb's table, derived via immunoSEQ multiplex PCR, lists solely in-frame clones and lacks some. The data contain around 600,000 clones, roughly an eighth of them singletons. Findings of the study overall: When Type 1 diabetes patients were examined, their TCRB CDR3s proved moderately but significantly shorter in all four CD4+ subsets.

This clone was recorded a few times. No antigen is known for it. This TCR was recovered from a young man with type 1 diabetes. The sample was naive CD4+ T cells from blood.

CDR3 residues: CASSLLGQSFPEQYF. In DNA, the CDR3 is TGTGCCAGCAGCTTACTGGGACAATCCTTCCCCGAGCAGTACTTC. This chain connects TRBV7-9 to TRBJ2-7, with a tentative D call TRBD1 (6 bases). This CDR3 has 15 residues. Trimming took 2 bases from V and 6 from J, leaving 17 bases between them. Per germline, CDR1 SEHNR and CDR2 FQNEAQ (reference sequence).